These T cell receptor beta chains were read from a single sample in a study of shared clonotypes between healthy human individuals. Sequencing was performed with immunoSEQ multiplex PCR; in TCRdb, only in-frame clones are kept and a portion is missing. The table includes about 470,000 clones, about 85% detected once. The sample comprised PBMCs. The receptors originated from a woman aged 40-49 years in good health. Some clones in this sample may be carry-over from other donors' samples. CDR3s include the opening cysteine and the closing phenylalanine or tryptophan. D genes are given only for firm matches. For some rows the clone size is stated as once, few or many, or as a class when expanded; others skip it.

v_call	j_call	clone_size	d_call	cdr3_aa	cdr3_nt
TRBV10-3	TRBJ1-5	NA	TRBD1	CAISENRGSNQPQHF	TGTGCCATCAGTGAGAACAGGGGTAGCAATCAGCCCCAGCATTTT
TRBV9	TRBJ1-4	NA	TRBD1	CASSLGTGAREKLFF	TGTGCCAGCAGCTTAGGGACAGGGGCAAGAGAAAAACTGTTTTTT
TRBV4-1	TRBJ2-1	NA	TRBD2	CASSQEASGRASEQFF	TGCGCCAGCAGCCAAGAGGCCAGCGGGAGGGCCTCTGAGCAGTTCTTC
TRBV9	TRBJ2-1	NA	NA	CASSARDTLYNEQFF	TGTGCCAGCAGCGCCCGGGACACCCTCTACAATGAGCAGTTCTTC
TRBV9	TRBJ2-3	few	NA	CASSVGGNSDTQYF	TGTGCCAGCAGCGTAGGCGGGAACTCAGATACGCAGTATTTT
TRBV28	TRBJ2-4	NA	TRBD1	CASSQDRVLAKNIQYF	TGTGCCAGCAGCCAAGACAGGGTTCTAGCCAAAAACATTCAGTACTTC
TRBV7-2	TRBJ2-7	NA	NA	CASSRDGLQLRGRRFEQYF	TGTGCCAGCAGCCGAGACGGGTTGCAGTTGAGGGGGAGGAGGTTCGAGCAGTACTTC
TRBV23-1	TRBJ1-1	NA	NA	CASSHKRRAGRNTEAFF	TGCGCCAGCAGTCATAAACGCAGGGCGGGGAGGAACACTGAAGCTTTCTTT
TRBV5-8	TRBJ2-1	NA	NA	CASSLGHGPGSEQFF	TGTGCCAGCAGCCTGGGACACGGGCCGGGGAGTGAGCAGTTCTTC
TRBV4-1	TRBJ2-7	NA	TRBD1	CASSQVVDRELDEQYF	TGCGCCAGCAGCCAAGTCGTGGACAGGGAGTTGGACGAGCAGTACTTC
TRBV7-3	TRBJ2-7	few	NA	CASSLAAGPGVEQYF	TGTGCCAGCAGCTTAGCTGCGGGGCCGGGGGTCGAGCAGTACTTC
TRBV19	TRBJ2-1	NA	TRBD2	CASRTSGSNEQFF	TGTGCCAGTAGGACTAGCGGGAGTAATGAGCAGTTCTTC
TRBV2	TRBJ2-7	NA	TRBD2	CASKGLAVTDSYEQYF	TGTGCCAGTAAGGGACTAGCGGTAACTGACTCCTACGAGCAGTACTTC
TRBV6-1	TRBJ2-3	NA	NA	CASSEGGSRGTDTQYF	TGTGCCAGCAGTGAAGGGGGGAGCCGGGGCACAGATACGCAGTATTTT
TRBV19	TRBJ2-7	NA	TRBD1	CASSTTDRSYEQYF	TGTGCCAGTAGTACGACGGACAGGTCCTACGAGCAGTACTTC
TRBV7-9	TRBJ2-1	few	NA	CAGIGTSLGEQFF	TGTGCCGGGATCGGAACTAGCCTCGGTGAGCAGTTCTTC